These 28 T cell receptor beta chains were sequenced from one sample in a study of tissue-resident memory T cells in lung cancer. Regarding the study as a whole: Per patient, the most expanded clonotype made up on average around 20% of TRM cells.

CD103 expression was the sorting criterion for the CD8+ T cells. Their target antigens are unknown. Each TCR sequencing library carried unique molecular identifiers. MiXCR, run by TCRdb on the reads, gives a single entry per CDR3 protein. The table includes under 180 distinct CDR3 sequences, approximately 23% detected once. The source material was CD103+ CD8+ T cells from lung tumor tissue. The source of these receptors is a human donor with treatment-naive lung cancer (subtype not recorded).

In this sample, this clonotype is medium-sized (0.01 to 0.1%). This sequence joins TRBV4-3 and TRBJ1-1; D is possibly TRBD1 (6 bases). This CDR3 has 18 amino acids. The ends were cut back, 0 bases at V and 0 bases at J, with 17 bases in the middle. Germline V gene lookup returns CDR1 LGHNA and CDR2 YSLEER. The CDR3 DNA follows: TGCGCCAGCAGCCAAGATAGGGGGACAACCGGGATGAACACTGAAGCTTTCTTT. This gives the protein CASSQDRGTTGMNTEAFF.

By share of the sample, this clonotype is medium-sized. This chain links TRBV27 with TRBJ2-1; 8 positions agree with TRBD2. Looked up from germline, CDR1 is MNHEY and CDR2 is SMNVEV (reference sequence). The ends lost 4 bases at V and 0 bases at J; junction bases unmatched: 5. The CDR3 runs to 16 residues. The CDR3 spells CASSSLAESSYNEQFF. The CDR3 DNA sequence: TGTGCCAGCAGTTCACTAGCGGAGAGCTCCTACAATGAGCAGTTCTTC.

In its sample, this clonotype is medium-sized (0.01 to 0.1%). CDR3 in amino acids: CASSHEGTDSTYYNSPLHF. In DNA form, the CDR3 reads TGCGCCAGCAGCCACGAAGGGACCGATTCCACCTACTATAATTCACCCCTCCACTTT. The V gene is TRBV4-1, the J gene TRBJ1-6, with D possibly matching TRBD1 (5 bases). The V and J ends lost 3 bases and 3 bases respectively, with 21 bases between them. Germline CDR1 is MGHRA and CDR2 is YSYEKL. The CDR3 runs to 19 residues.

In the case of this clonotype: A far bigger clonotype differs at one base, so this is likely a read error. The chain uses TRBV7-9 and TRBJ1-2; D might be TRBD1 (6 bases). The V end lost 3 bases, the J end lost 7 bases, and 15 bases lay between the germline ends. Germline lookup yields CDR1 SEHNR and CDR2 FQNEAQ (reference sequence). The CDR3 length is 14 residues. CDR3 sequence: CASSFTTQGPGYTF. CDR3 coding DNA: TGTGCCAGCAGCTTCACGACACAGGGACCTGGCTACACCTTC.

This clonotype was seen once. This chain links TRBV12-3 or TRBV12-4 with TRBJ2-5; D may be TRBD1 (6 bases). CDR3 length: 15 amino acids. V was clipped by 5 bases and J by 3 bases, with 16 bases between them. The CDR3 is CASSPTGYEEETQYF. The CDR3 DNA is TGTGCCAGCAGTCCCACAGGGTACGAGGAAGAGACCCAGTACTTC.

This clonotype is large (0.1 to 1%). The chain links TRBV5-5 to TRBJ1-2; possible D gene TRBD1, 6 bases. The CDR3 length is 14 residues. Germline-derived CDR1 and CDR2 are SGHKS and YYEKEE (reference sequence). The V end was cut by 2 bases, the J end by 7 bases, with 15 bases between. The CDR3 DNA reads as TGTGCCAGCAGCTTCACGGCACAGGGACCTGGCTACACCTTC. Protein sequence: CASSFTAQGPGYTF.

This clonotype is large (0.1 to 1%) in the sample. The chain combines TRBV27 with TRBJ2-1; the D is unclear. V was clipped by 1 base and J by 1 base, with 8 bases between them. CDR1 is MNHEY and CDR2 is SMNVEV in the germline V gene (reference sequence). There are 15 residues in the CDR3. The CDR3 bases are TGTGCCAGCAGTTTATTACTGCAATCCTACAATGAGCAGTTCTTC. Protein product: CASSLLLQSYNEQFF.

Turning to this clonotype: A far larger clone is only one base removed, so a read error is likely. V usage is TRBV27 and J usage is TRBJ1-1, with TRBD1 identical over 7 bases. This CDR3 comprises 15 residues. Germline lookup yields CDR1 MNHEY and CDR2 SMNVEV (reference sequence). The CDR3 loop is CTSSYLQGMNTEAFF. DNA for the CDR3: TGTACCAGCAGTTACTTACAGGGGATGAACACTGAAGCTTTCTTT.

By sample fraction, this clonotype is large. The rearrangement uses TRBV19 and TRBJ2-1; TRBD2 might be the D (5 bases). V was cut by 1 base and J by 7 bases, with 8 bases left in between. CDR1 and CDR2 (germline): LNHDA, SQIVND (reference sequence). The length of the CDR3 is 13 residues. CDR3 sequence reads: CASSIGGANEQFF. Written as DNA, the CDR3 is TGTGCCAGTAGTATAGGGGGAGCTAATGAGCAGTTCTTC.

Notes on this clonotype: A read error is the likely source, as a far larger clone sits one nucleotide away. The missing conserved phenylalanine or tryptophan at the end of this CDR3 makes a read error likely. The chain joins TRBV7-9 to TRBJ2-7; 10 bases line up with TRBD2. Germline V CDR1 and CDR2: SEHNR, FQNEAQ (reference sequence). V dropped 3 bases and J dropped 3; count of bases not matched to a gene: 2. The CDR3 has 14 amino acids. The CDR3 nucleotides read TGTGCCAGCAGCTTTGGACTAGCGGTCTACGAGCAGTACTTG. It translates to CASSFGLAVYEQYL.

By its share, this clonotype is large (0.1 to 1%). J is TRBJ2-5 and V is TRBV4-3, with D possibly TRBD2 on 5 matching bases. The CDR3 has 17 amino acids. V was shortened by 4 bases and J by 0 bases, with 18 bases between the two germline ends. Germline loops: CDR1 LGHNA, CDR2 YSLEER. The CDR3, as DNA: TGCGCCAGCAGCCCCTCGGATGGACTGCCGTACCAAGAGACCCAGTACTTC. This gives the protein CASSPSDGLPYQETQYF.

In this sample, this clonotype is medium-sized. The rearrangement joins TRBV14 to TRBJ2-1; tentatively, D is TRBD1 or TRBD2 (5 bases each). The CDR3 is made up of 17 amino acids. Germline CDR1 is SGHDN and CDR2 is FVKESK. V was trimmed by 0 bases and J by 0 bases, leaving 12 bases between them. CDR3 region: CASSQDWGGGSYNEQFF. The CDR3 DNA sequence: TGTGCCAGCAGCCAAGATTGGGGCGGAGGCTCCTACAATGAGCAGTTCTTC.

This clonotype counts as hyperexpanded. The CDR3 nucleotides are TGTGCCAGCAGTTTATCGTTGACCTACGGTAGAGGGCAGCCCCAGCATTTT. Its translation: CASSLSLTYGRGQPQHF. The chain is built from TRBV28 and TRBJ1-5; D is ambiguous. Looked up from germline, CDR1 is MDHEN and CDR2 is SYDVKM. Trimming cost V 1 base and J 7 bases, with 20 bases left between them. This CDR3 contains 17 residues.

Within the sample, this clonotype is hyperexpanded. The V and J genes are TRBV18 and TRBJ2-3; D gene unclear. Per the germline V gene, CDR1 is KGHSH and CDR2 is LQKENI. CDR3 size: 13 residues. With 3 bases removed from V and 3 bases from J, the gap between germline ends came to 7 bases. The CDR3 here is CASSPVQTDTQYF. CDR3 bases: TGTGCCAGCTCACCGGTACAAACAGATACGCAGTATTTT.

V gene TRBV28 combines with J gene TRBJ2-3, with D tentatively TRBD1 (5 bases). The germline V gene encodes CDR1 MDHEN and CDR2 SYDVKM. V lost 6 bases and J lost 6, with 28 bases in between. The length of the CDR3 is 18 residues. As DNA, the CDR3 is TGTGCCAGCAGCGAGTCTGTAAGGACCGAACCTTACAGGGATACGCAGTATTTT. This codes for CASSESVRTEPYRDTQYF.

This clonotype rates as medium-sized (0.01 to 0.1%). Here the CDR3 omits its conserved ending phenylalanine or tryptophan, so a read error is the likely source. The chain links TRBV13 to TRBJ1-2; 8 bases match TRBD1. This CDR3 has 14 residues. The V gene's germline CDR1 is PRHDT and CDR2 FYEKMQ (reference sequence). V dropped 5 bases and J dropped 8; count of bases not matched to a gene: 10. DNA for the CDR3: TGTGCCAGCAGCACCAGCCCAGGGGGCCGGGGCTACACCATC. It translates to CASSTSPGGRGYTI.

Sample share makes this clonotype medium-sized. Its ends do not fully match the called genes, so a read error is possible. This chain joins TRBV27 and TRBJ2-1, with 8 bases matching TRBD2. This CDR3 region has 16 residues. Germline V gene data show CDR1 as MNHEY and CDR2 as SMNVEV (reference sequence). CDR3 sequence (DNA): TGTGCCAGCAGTTCACTAGCGGAGAGCTCCTACAATCAGCAGTTCTTC. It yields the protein CASSSLAESSYNQQFF.

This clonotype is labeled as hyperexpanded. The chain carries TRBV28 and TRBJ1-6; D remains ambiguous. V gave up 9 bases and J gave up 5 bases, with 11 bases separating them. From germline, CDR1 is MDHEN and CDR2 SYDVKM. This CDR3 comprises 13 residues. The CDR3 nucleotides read TGTGCCAGTAATGCATATGATAATTCACCCCTCCACTTT. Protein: CASNAYDNSPLHF.

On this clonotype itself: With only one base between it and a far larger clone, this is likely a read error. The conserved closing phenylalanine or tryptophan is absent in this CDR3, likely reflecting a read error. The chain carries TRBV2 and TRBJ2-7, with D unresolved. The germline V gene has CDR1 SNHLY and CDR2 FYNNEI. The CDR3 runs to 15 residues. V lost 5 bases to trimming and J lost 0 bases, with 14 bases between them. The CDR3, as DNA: TGTGCCAGCAGTTTTTCGCGACACTTCTCCTACGAGCAGTACTTG. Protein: CASSFSRHFSYEQYL.

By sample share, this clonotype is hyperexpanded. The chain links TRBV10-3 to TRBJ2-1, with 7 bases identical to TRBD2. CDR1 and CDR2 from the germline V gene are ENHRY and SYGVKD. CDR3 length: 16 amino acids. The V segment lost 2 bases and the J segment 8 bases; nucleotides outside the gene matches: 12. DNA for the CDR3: TGTGCCATCAGTGAGCCCGGGACTACCCGGGTCGATGAGCAGTTCTTC. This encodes CAISEPGTTRVDEQFF.

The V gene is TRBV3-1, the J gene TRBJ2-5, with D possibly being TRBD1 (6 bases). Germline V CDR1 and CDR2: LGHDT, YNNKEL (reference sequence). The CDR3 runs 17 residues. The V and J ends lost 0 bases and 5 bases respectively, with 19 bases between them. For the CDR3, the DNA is TGTGCCAGCAGCCAAGATCAGGGGCTCCACTTCAGGGAGACCCAGTACTTC. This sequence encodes CASSQDQGLHFRETQYF.

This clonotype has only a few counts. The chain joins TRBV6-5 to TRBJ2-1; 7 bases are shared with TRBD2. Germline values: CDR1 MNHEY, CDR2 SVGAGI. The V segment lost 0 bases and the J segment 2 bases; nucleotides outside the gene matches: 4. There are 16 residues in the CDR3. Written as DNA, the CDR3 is TGTGCCAGCAGTTACTCGGCGGGGGAGGCCTACAATGAGCAGTTCTTC. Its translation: CASSYSAGEAYNEQFF.

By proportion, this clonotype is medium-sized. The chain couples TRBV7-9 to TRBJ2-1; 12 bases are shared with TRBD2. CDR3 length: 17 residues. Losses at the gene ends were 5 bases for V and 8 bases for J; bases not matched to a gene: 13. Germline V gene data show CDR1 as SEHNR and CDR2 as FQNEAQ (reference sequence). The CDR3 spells CASSDPPRLAGEYEQFF. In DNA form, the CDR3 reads TGTGCCAGCAGCGACCCCCCCCGACTAGCGGGAGAGTATGAGCAGTTCTTC.

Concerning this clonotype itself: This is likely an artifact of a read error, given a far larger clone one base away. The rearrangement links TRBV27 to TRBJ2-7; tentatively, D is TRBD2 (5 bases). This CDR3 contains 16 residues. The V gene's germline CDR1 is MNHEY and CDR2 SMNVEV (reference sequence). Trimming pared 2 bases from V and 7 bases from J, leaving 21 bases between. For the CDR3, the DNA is TGTGCCAGCAGTTTAGAGGACTCCCGGAACTACAATGAGCAGTACTTC. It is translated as CASSLEDSRNYNEQYF.

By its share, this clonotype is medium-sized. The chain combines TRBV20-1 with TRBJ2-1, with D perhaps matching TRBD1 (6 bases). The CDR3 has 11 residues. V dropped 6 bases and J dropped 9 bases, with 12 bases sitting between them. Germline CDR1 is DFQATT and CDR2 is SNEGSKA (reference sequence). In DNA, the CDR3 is TGCAGTGCAAGTGCAGGGGTTGAGCAGTTCTTC. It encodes CSASAGVEQFF.

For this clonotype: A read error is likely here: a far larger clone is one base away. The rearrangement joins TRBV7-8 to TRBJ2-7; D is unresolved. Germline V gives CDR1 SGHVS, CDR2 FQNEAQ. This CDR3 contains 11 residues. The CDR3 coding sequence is TGTGCCAGCAGGTTAGGCTACGAGCAGTACTTC. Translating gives CASRLGYEQYF.

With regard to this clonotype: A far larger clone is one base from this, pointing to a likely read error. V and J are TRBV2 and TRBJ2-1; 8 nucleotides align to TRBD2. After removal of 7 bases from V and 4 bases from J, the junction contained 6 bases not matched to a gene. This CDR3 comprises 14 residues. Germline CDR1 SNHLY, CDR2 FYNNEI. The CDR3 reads CASIGTSGYNEQFF. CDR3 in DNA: TGTGCCAGCATAGGCACTAGCGGTTACAATGAGCAGTTCTTC.

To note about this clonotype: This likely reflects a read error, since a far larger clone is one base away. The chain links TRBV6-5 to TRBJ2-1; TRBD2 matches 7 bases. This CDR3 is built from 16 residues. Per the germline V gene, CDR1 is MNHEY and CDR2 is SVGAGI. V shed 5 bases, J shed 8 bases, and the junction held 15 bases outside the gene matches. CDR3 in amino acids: CASSEPGTTRVDEQFF. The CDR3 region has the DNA TGTGCCAGCAGTGAGCCCGGGACTACCCGGGTCGATGAGCAGTTCTTC.